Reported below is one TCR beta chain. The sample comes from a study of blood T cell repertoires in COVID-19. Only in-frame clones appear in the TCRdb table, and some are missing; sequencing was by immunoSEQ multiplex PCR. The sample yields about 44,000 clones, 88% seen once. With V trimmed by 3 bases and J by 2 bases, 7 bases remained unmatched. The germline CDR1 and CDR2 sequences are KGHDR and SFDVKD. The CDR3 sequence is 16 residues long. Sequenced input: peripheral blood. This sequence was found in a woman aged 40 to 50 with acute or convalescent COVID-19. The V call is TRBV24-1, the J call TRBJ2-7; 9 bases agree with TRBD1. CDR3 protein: CATSDNPRTGAYEQYF. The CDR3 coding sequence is TGTGCCACCAGTGATAATCCCAGGACAGGGGCCTACGAGCAGTACTTC.